This T cell receptor beta chain comes out of a study of blood T cell repertoires in COVID-19. Study in general: Italy, Spain and the United States were the sources of the convalescent and acute COVID-19 samples. PBMCs, B-cell-depleted T cells, or T cells provided the cDNA or gDNA that made up the material.

Source study methods: Quantification of nucleated cells was approximated via reference gene primer amplification. Repertoires were generated with immunoSEQ multiplex PCR, while TCRdb's copy carries only in-frame clones and drops some. V and J calls plus clone size are reproduced from that table; the DNA served to infer D and trimming. Of about 150,000 clones listed, 87% were seen once; the top ten hold less than 4.5%. Per the germline V gene, CDR1 is SGHRS and CDR2 is YFSETQ. Germline trimming cut 9 bases from V and 0 bases from J; bases unmatched to any gene: 5. The length of the CDR3 is 14 residues.

The receptor comes from a woman aged 55-70 years with active or convalescent COVID-19. Specimen: peripheral blood. V is TRBV5-1 and J is TRBJ2-3, with 9 nucleotides matching TRBD1. The DNA for the CDR3 is TGCGCCACCGGGACAGGGTCTAGCACAGATACGCAGTATTTT. Translating gives CATGTGSSTDTQYF.